Listed below are T cell receptor beta chains from one sample, sequenced in a study of lymphopenia after photon versus proton radiotherapy. Libraries were prepared by immunoSEQ multiplex PCR; TCRdb keeps only in-frame clonotypes and omits some of them. The sample has approximately 62,000 clones, about 81% seen once. Specimen: peripheral blood, collected from a patient treated with proton-based radiotherapy. These receptor sequences come from a man between 60 and 70 years old with pancreatic cancer. CDR3s include the opening cysteine and the closing phenylalanine or tryptophan.

TRBV5-1	CASKDSLEQFF
TRBV30	CAFGLWSEAFF
TRBV11-2	CASSLLAAQRGNEQFF
TRBV28	CASSPQGRVNNEQFF
TRBV4-1	CASSLLQGSPLHF
TRBV9	CASSAEGRRSYGYTF
TRBV2	CASRRQGVSKNIQYF
TRBV5-1	CASSVGHYTGELFF
TRBV7-9	CASSLGDRPTNEKLFF
TRBV29-1	CSVVRGTLLMGGTYGYTF
TRBV12-5	CASGLGAGDEQYF
TRBV2	CANGSPAGRNSPLHF
TRBV27	CASSRSNTGELFF
TRBV15	CATWDLAGGREQFF
TRBV5-1	CASSKGQGAFYEQYF
TRBV2	CASRRGGETQYF
TRBV4-3	CASSQDGGPAYEQYF
TRBV18	CASSTGLAETQYF
TRBV5-4	CASSSSASMVYGYTF
TRBV9	CASSAPGQGLAYGYTF
TRBV16	CASSQSIPGYGYTF
TRBV28	CASSTLTGYPDLYGYTF
TRBV7-9	CASSSTQLAGESHGELFF
TRBV7-8	CASSAGQLNQPQHF
TRBV4-2	CASSQDGSSGNTIYF
TRBV28	CASSLYGRPQHF
TRBV19	CASSPGGTSKAQYF
TRBV6-1	CATCRNSGSYNEQFF
TRBV27	CASSLRGGAVNTIYF
TRBV19	CASSGTLAYEQYF
TRBV5-1	CASSLGFDTGELFF
TRBV7-6	CASSPGNEQFF
TRBV7-2	CASSFGPTLNYGYTF
TRBV11-3	CASSSGQTPRAETQYF
TRBV7-6	CASSPRLAGALTDTQYF
TRBV23-1	CASSQSWDRAGGELFF
TRBV27	CASRDRLKDYGYTF
TRBV7-9	CASSFMHREYNEKLFF
TRBV28	CASSLAAREAFF
TRBV2	CASTPSQDQPQHF